What follows are 2 T cell receptor beta chains derived from one specimen sequenced in a study of shared clonotypes between healthy human individuals (dated by TCRdb to 2019 to 2021). Library construction relied on the immunoSEQ multiplex PCR assay. TCRdb's version of the immuneACCESS table is confined to in-frame rearrangements and falls short of the full clone set. An unresolved V gene accounts for under half of the shortfall where checked; the remainder is of unknown origin. The sample table contains hundreds of thousands of clones; only one count was recorded for just over 75% of them. The ten largest clones take up about 11% of the sample. The specimen sequenced was PBMCs. Source of these receptors: a woman in her thirties or forties in good health. Some clones in this sample may be carry-over from other donors' samples.

This sequence joins TRBV4-1 and TRBJ2-2; the match to TRBD2 covers 7 bases. The CDR3 consists of 15 residues. V lost 4 bases and J lost 4; bases outside the gene matches: 6. Per the germline V gene, CDR1 is MGHRA and CDR2 is YSYEKL. The CDR3 protein is CASSPLGLVTGELFF. As DNA, the CDR3 is TGCGCCAGCAGCCCCCTAGGACTAGTCACCGGGGAGCTGTTTTTT.

The chain uses TRBV18 and TRBJ2-7; tentatively, D is TRBD1 or TRBD2 (5 bases each). Germline assignment: CDR1 KGHSH and CDR2 LQKENI. CDR3 length: 15 residues. V was clipped by 3 bases and J by 0 bases, with 12 bases between them. The CDR3 DNA is TGTGCCAGCTCACCCGGGGCGCAAAACTCCTACGAGCAGTACTTC. Amino acids: CASSPGAQNSYEQYF.